This T cell receptor beta chain was identified during a study of T cell repertoires in cytomegalovirus infection. The CDR3 has 15 amino acids. In germline, CDR1 is MNHEY, CDR2 SVGEGT. Between the trimmed V and J ends, which lost 9 bases and 2 bases, there was a span of 17 bases. Findings of the study overall: In two of eight donors, the top clonotype was HLA-C-restricted CMV-specific.

Worth noting for this clonotype: Its antigen is currently unknown.

Using its own MiXCR run on the reads, TCRdb lists one record per CDR3 protein. The data contain 250,000 to 400,000 distinct CDR3 sequences, 25% of them singletons. This rearrangement joins TRBV6-2 or TRBV6-3 to TRBJ2-1, with a possible D match to TRBD2 (6 bases). Here the sequenced sample was cultured PBMCs, taken from culture after CMV antigen stimulation. The origin of this receptor is a human donor in good health (CMV status not recorded). Some clones in this sample may be carry-over from other donors' samples. In DNA, the CDR3 is TGTGCCAGTAAATCCGGGACTCCTACCTACAATGAGCAGTTCTTC. Translation gives CASKSGTPTYNEQFF.